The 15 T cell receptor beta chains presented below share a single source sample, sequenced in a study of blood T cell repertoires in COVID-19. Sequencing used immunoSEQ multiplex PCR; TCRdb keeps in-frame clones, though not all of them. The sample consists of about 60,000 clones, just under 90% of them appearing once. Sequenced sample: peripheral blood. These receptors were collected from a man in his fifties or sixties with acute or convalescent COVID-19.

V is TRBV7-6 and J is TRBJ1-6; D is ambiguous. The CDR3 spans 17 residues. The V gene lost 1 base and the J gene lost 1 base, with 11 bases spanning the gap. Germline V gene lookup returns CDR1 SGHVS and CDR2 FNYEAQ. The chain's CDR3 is CASSLEGRQSYNSPLHF. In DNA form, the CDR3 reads TGTGCCAGCAGCTTAGAAGGCAGGCAATCCTATAATTCACCCCTCCACTTT.

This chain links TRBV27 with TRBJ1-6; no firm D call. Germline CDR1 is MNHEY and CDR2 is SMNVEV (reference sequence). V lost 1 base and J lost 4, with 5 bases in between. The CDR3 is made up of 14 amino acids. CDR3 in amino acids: CASSLLDYNSPLHF. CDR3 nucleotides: TGTGCCAGCAGTTTATTAGATTATAATTCACCCCTCCACTTT.

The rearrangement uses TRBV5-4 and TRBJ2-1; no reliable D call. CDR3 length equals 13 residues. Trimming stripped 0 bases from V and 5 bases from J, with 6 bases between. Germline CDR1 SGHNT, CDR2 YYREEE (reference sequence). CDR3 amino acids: CASSLGHNNEQFF. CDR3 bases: TGTGCCAGCAGCTTGGGGCACAACAATGAGCAGTTCTTC.

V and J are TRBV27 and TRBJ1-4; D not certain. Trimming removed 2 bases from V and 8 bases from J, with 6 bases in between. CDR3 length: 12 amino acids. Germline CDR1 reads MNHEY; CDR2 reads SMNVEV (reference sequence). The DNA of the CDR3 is TGTGCCAGCAGTTTAACGGGAGAAAAACTGTTTTTT. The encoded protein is CASSLTGEKLFF.

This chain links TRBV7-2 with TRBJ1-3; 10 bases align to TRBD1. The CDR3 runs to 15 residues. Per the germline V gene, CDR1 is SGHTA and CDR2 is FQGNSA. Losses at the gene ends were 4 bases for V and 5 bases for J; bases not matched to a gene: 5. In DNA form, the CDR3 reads TGTGCCAGCAGCTACGACAGGGGGCTTCGAAACACCATATATTTT. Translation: CASSYDRGLRNTIYF.

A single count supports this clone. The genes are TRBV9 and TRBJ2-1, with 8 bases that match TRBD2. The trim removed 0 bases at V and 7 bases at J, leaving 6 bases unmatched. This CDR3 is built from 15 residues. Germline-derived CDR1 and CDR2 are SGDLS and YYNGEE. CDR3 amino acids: CASSVAGGPENEQFF. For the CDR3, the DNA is TGTGCCAGCAGCGTAGCGGGAGGGCCAGAAAATGAGCAGTTCTTC.

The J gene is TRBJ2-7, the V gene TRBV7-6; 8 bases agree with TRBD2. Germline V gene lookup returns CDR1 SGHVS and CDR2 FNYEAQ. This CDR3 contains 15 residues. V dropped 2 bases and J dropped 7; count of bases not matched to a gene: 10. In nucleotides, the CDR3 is TGTGCCAGCAGCTTACCAACGGGAGGGCTGGAAGAGCAGTACTTC. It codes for CASSLPTGGLEEQYF.

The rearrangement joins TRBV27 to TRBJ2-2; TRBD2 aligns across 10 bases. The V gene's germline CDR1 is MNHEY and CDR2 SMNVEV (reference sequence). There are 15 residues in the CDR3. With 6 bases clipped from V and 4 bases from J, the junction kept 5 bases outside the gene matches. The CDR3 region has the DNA TGTGCCAGCAGGGCTAGCGGGAGTAGCACCGGGGAGCTGTTTTTT. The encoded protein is CASRASGSSTGELFF.

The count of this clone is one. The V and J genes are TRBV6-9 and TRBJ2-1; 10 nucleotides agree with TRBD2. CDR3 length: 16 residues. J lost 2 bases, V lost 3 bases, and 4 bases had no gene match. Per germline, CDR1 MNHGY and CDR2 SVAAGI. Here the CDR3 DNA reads TGTGCCAGCAGTTACCCAGCGGGAGGGCCCTACAATGAGCAGTTCTTC. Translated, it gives CASSYPAGGPYNEQFF.

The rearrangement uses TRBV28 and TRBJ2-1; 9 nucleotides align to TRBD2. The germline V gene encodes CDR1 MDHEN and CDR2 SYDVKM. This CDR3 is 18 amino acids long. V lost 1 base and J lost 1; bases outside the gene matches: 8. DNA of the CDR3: TGTGCCAGCAGTTTATTTGCTAGCGGGAAGGGTTCCTACAATGAGCAGTTCTTC. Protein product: CASSLFASGKGSYNEQFF.

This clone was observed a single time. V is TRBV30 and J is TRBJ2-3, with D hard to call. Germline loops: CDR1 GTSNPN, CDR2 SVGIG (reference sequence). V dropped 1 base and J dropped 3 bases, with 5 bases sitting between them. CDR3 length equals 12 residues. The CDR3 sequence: CAWSAYTDTQYF. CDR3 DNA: TGTGCCTGGAGTGCCTATACAGATACGCAGTATTTT.

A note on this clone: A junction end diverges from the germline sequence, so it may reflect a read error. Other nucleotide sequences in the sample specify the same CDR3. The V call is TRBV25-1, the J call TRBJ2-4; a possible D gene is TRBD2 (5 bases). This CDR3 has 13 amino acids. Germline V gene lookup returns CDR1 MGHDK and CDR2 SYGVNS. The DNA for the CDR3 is TGCGCCAGCAGTGCTCAAGAGAGGACTATTCAGTACTTC. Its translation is CASSAQERTIQYF.

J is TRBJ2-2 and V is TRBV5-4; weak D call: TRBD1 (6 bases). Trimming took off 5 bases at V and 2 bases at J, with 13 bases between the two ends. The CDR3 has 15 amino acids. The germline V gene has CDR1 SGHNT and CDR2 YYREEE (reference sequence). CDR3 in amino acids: CASRLQGVNTGELFF. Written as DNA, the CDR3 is TGTGCCAGCAGATTACAGGGAGTTAACACCGGGGAGCTGTTTTTT.

CDR3 nucleotide sequence: TGTGCCAGCAGCTTAAGCCCCGGGACAGGGCTCACGGAAGGCTATGGCTACACCTTC. It encodes CASSLSPGTGLTEGYGYTF. The chain joins TRBV7-9 to TRBJ1-2, with 9 bases lining up with TRBD1. CDR1 is SEHNR and CDR2 is FQNEAQ in the germline V gene (reference sequence). Trimming cost V 2 bases and J 4 bases; bases outside gene matches: 17. CDR3 length: 19 residues.

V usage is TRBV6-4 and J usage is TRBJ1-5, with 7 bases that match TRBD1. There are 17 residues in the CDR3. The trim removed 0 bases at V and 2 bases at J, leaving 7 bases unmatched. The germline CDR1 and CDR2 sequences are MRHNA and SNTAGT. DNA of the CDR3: TGTGCCAGCAGTGACTCGAGAGGGGGCAAAGGCAATCAGCCCCAGCATTTT. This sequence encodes CASSDSRGGKGNQPQHF.